This T cell receptor beta chain derives from a study of PD-L1 blockade in urothelial cancer. As for the study in general: Blood gave a median approximately 150,000 T cells. Study outcomes and limitations: When pretreatment blood TCR clonality was below the median, it predicted better survival.

As regards this clone: The antigen is not known.

Between 1 and 8 samples, pretreatment and on-treatment, were given by each patient. Germline V gene lookup returns CDR1 SNHLY and CDR2 FYNNEI. The CDR3 runs to 15 residues. Only in-frame clones appear in the TCRdb table, and some are missing; sequencing was by immunoSEQ multiplex PCR. Seen here are about 88,000 clones, approximately 90% observed once, and the top ten hold over 9%. The chain uses TRBV2 and TRBJ1-1; 9 nucleotides agree with TRBD1. The specimen was PBMCs, collected around atezolizumab (anti-PD-L1) treatment. The source is a man in his fifties or sixties with urothelial cancer. The CDR3 DNA sequence: TGTGCTTCTCATGGGGACAGGGTGGGTCACACTGAAGCTTTCTTT. Encoded protein: CASHGDRVGHTEAFF.